The table lists the clone carrying this T cell receptor (beta chain) with many counts. This sample was included in a study of T cells in Graves' hyperthyroidism and ophthalmopathy. Disease duration was under 3 months in the ophthalmopathy patients, who also had a Clinical Activity Score of at least 3 and a NOSPECS grade of at least 4. PBMCs were obtained from approximately 9.2 ml fresh peripheral blood. RNA transcripts provided the source from which TCR beta CDR3 regions were amplified. When the TCR CDR3 underwent first-round RT-PCR, the HTBI primer set was used. TCRdb reprocessed the multiplex PCR reads via MiXCR and lists one record per CDR3 protein. The repertoire holds under 300,000 distinct CDR3 sequences, with approximately 20% as singletons. V lost 4 bases to trimming and J lost 0 bases, with 10 bases between them. The V gene's germline CDR1 is LGHDT and CDR2 YNNKEL (reference sequence). The CDR3 is 14 amino acids.

The TCR comes from a young man with Graves' ophthalmopathy. Sequenced: blood. The rearrangement links TRBV3-1 to TRBJ2-7; D gene uncertain. CDR3 DNA: TGTGCCAGCAGCCCTCGTGGGTTCTCCTACGAGCAGTACTTC. It translates to CASSPRGFSYEQYF.